The 3 T cell receptor beta chains below were found in one sample sequenced in a study of T cells in tumors after PD-1 blockade (dated by TCRdb to the late 2010s). The library was produced with the immunoSEQ multiplex PCR assay. Drawn from immuneACCESS, this table holds only the in-frame rearrangements with V and J called that TCRdb kept. Clones are partly lost; checked studies trace under half to an unresolved V gene and leave the rest unexplained. This sample holds about 19,000 clones; 81% were observed only once. Of the sample, roughly 27% is held by the ten largest clones. This material consisted of PBMCs, taken after anti-PD-1 therapy. These TCRs come from a human donor with advanced basal cell or squamous cell carcinoma (not recorded which).

The V call is TRBV7-9, the J call TRBJ2-3; weak D call: TRBD1 (5 bases). The CDR3 contains 13 residues. Trimming stripped 3 bases from V and 7 bases from J, with 11 bases between. Germline CDR1 reads SEHNR; CDR2 reads FQNEAQ (reference sequence). DNA of the CDR3: TGTGCCAGCAGCTTGAACCGACAGTATACGCAGTATTTT. It translates to CASSLNRQYTQYF.

The chain uses TRBV11-3 and TRBJ2-2; unclear D gene. There are 18 residues in the CDR3. Germline CDR1 is SGHNT and CDR2 is YENEEA. Trimming shortened V by 0 bases and J by 2 bases, and 16 bases separated the two germline ends. The CDR3 DNA is TGTGCCAGCAGCTTAGATCTAGGAACACCTATAAACACCGGGGAGCTGTTTTTT. Translating it yields CASSLDLGTPINTGELFF.

This chain links TRBV5-4 with TRBJ2-7; 10 nucleotides agree with TRBD1. The germline V gene encodes CDR1 SGHNT and CDR2 YYREEE (reference sequence). J was trimmed by 5 bases and V by 3 bases; bases with no gene match: 8. CDR3 size: 15 residues. The CDR3 DNA reads TGTGCCAGCAGCTCCCCCGGGACAGGGGTCGACGAGCAGTACTTC. This sequence encodes CASSSPGTGVDEQYF.